A single sample is the source of the 15 T cell receptor beta chains below, sequenced in a study of Ad26.COV2.S vaccination and SARS-CoV-2 variants. Treatment reported: some 19 received Ad26.COV2.S at low or high dose, single or two shots; about five received placebo; per-sample allocation not given. The study sampled participants on day 63 after the first vaccine or placebo injection. The protocol was immunoSEQ multiplex PCR, while the TCRdb copy is restricted to in-frame clones and leaves out a portion. The sample has roughly 390,000 clones, 88% seen once. Sequenced material: peripheral blood, taken in a trial of Ad26.COV2.S vaccine versus placebo. These receptors were taken from a person aged 18-60 years who received the Ad26.COV2.S COVID-19 vaccine or a placebo.

The chain carries TRBV2 and TRBJ1-6, with D possibly being TRBD1 (5 bases). The CDR3 extends over 16 amino acids. Germline lookup yields CDR1 SNHLY and CDR2 FYNNEI. Trimming removed 6 bases at V and 2 bases at J, with 14 bases between. CDR3 protein: CASRTDRGTYNSPLHF. The CDR3 DNA sequence: TGTGCCAGCAGAACTGACCGGGGGACCTATAATTCACCCCTCCACTTT.

The J gene is TRBJ1-6, the V gene TRBV27; possible D gene TRBD1, 6 bases. The germline V gene has CDR1 MNHEY and CDR2 SMNVEV (reference sequence). Trimming took 5 bases from V and 9 from J, leaving 14 bases between them. The CDR3 consists of 14 residues. The CDR3 loop is CASSHRVWGSPLHF. The CDR3 coding sequence is TGTGCCAGCAGTCACAGGGTCTGGGGTTCACCCCTCCACTTT.

This chain uses TRBV10-3 with TRBJ1-5; D unclear. Looked up from germline, CDR1 is ENHRY and CDR2 is SYGVKD. This CDR3 has 13 residues. V lost 4 bases and J 0 bases, leaving 4 bases between the germline ends. Written as DNA, the CDR3 is TGTGCCATCAGTGGCGGTAGCAATCAGCCCCAGCATTTT. Its protein product is CAISGGSNQPQHF.

The chain joins TRBV6-4 to TRBJ2-6; 10 nucleotides align to TRBD1. V dropped 6 bases and J dropped 12; count of bases not matched to a gene: 8. Germline V CDR1 and CDR2: MRHNA, SNTAGT. The CDR3 has 14 amino acids. The CDR3 DNA reads TGTGCCAGCAGAGTTGGGACAGGGGCAGGCGTCCTGACTTTC. This gives the protein CASRVGTGAGVLTF.

This rearrangement joins TRBV18 to TRBJ2-3, with TRBD2 as a possible D gene (7 bases). Looked up from germline, CDR1 is KGHSH and CDR2 is LQKENI. The V and J ends lost 3 bases and 1 base respectively, with 14 bases between them. CDR3 length equals 16 residues. For the CDR3, the DNA is TGTGCCAGCTCACCGAATATAGGGGGGGGCACAGATACGCAGTATTTT. Protein sequence: CASSPNIGGGTDTQYF.

In its sample, this clone was seen once. The V call is TRBV4-3, the J call TRBJ2-7; 9 bases line up with TRBD1. CDR3 length: 17 amino acids. The germline gives CDR1 LGHNA, CDR2 YSLEER. The ends lost 4 bases at V and 7 bases at J; junction bases unmatched: 17. This CDR3 reads CASSRHSQGALGGEQYF. CDR3 sequence (DNA): TGCGCCAGCAGCCGACATTCACAGGGGGCCCTCGGAGGAGAGCAGTACTTC.

V usage is TRBV7-2 and J usage is TRBJ1-2, with D perhaps matching TRBD1 (5 bases). Trimming pared 1 base from V and 8 bases from J, leaving 11 bases between. The length of the CDR3 is 13 residues. Germline loops: CDR1 SGHTA, CDR2 FQGNSA. The CDR3 region is CASSLDAGWGYTF. CDR3 coding DNA: TGTGCCAGCAGCTTAGACGCAGGGTGGGGCTACACCTTC.

The count of this clone is one. This chain uses TRBV5-1 with TRBJ2-6; D gene uncertain. Trimming left V 7 bases short and J 0 bases short, with 8 bases between. CDR1 is SGHRS and CDR2 is YFSETQ in the germline V gene. The CDR3 loop spans 14 amino acids. In DNA, the CDR3 is TGCGCCAGCCGGCTGACCTCTGGGGCCAACGTCCTGACTTTC. This translates into CASRLTSGANVLTF.

The chain links TRBV3-1 (or the pseudogene TRBV3-2) to TRBJ1-2, with TRBD1 matching over 7 bases. Per the germline V gene, CDR1 is LGHDT and CDR2 is YNNKEL (reference sequence). The CDR3 is made up of 12 amino acids. The J segment lost 4 bases and the V segment lost 6 bases, leaving 2 bases of the junction unmatched. The CDR3 bases are TGTGCCAGCAGAGGACAGGCCTATGGCTACACCTTC. Protein product: CASRGQAYGYTF.

This clone has just a few counts. This sequence joins TRBV6-5 and TRBJ1-6; D gene ambiguous. V shed 0 bases and J shed 10 bases, with 13 bases lying between them. The CDR3 loop spans 15 amino acids. The V gene's germline CDR1 is MNHEY and CDR2 SVGAGI. CDR3 nucleotide sequence: TGTGCCAGCAGTTACTCGGTGCCAGGAGGATCACCCCTCCACTTT. Translation: CASSYSVPGGSPLHF.

This rearrangement joins TRBV7-8 to TRBJ2-4; tentatively, D is TRBD1 (6 bases). The germline V and J ends were trimmed by 1 base and 8 bases, with 12 bases remaining between them. The CDR3 spans 14 residues. Germline V lookup: CDR1 SGHVS, CDR2 FQNEAQ. The CDR3 nucleotides read TGTGCCAGCAGCTTAGACAGGGAAGAGCACATTCAGTACTTC. Translation: CASSLDREEHIQYF.

The chain is built from TRBV5-6 and TRBJ1-6; no definite D call. The V end was cut by 1 base, the J end by 11 bases, with 10 bases between. Per the germline V gene, CDR1 is SGHDT and CDR2 is YYEEEE. The CDR3 length is 13 residues. CDR3 in amino acids: CASSLKRTPPLHF. The CDR3 DNA reads TGTGCCAGCAGCTTGAAAAGGACCCCACCCCTCCACTTT.

The chain couples TRBV6-2 or TRBV6-3 to TRBJ2-3; D is unresolved. The CDR3 totals 13 residues. The germline V and J ends were trimmed by 2 bases and 4 bases, with 7 bases remaining between them. Germline CDR1 MNHEY, CDR2 SVGEGT. The CDR3 coding sequence is TGTGCCAGCAGTTACAGCCAGGCAGATACGCAGTATTTT. Translated, it gives CASSYSQADTQYF.

The genes are TRBV19 and TRBJ2-3, with 16 bases that match TRBD2. Germline V gives CDR1 LNHDA, CDR2 SQIVND (reference sequence). V lost 4 bases, J lost 6 bases, and 7 bases stayed unmatched. The CDR3 consists of 17 residues. The CDR3 bases are TGTGCCAGTAGTACCCCGGGACTAGCGGGGGGGCTGGATACGCAGTATTTT. It translates to CASSTPGLAGGLDTQYF.

The V gene is TRBV7-2, the J gene TRBJ2-2; D not resolved. This CDR3 has 17 amino acids. Germline CDR1 reads SGHTA; CDR2 reads FQGNSA. V was trimmed by 5 bases and J by 0 bases, leaving 16 bases between them. The CDR3 reads CASSLGPPRANTGELFF. The CDR3 region has the DNA TGTGCCAGCAGCCTCGGGCCTCCTCGGGCGAACACCGGGGAGCTGTTTTTT. Full variable domain (outside the CDR3, taken from reference TRBV7-2 and TRBJ2-2): GAGVSQSPSNKVTEKGKDVELRCDPISGHTALYWYRQSLGQGLEFLIYFQGNSAPDKSGLPSDRFSAERTGGSVSTLTIQRTQQEDSAVYLCASSLGPPRANTGELFFGEGSRLTVL.